The 30 T cell receptor beta chains presented below share a single source sample, sequenced in a study of human T cells and chemical hapten exposure. Time point described: patch test 2, 6 weeks after DPC sensitization. Treatment in this sample: therapeutic diphenylcyclopropenone sensitization with weekly scalp DPC. TCRdb itself ran the RACE reads through MiXCR, one entry per CDR3 protein. The sample lists around 80,000 distinct CDR3 sequences, about 6.3% occurring once. The sequences come from whole blood, collected in connection with sensitization to the hapten diphenylcyclopropenone (DPC). The receptors were gathered from a woman aged 25 to 45 with alopecia areata. Some clones in this sample may be carry-over from other donors' samples.

This clonotype was seen repeatedly, ten times or more. The rearrangement joins TRBV5-5 to TRBJ2-2; 9 nucleotides line up with TRBD1. The CDR3 sequence is 18 residues long. In germline, CDR1 is SGHKS, CDR2 YYEKEE (reference sequence). The trim removed 1 base at V and 1 base at J, leaving 8 bases unmatched. The CDR3 bases are TGTGCCAGCAGCTTGCGATTACAGGGGGCGAGGAACACCGGGGAGCTGTTTTTT. This sequence encodes CASSLRLQGARNTGELFF.

The sample holds many counts of this clonotype. This chain connects TRBV18 to TRBJ1-2, with 7 nucleotides matching TRBD1. The ends lost 2 bases at V and 13 bases at J; junction bases unmatched: 7. The germline gives CDR1 KGHSH, CDR2 LQKENI. The CDR3 has 12 amino acids. CDR3 sequence (DNA): TGTGCCAGCTCACCAAGCGGACAGGTTCTCACCTTC. Protein: CASSPSGQVLTF.

This clonotype was counted only a few times. In DNA, the CDR3 is TGCGCCAGCAGCTTGGAGGAGCGGGACAGGGGAAGGGAGCAGCCCCAGCATTTT. Protein product: CASSLEERDRGREQPQHF. The chain joins TRBV5-1 to TRBJ1-5; 10 bases match TRBD1. The germline V gene has CDR1 SGHRS and CDR2 YFSETQ. The CDR3 spans 18 residues. The J segment lost 7 bases and the V segment lost 0 bases, leaving 13 bases of the junction unmatched.

The table lists this clonotype with many counts. CDR3 region: CASSLGGGENTEAFF. The CDR3 region has the DNA TGTGCCAGCAGCTTGGGCGGGGGGGAGAACACTGAAGCTTTCTTT. The chain carries TRBV5-5 and TRBJ1-1, with D perhaps matching TRBD1 (5 bases). Trimming removed 0 bases at V and 1 base at J, with 10 bases between. The CDR3 loop spans 15 amino acids. Per the germline V gene, CDR1 is SGHKS and CDR2 is YYEKEE (reference sequence).

This clonotype was seen a few times. An end of the junction differs from the germline gene, which may be a read error. The chain links TRBV19 to TRBJ2-1; possibly TRBD1 for D (6 bases). CDR1 LNHDA and CDR2 SQIVND come from the germline V gene (reference sequence). This CDR3 region has 13 residues. CDR3 amino acids: CASSDGQPQGWVF. CDR3 nucleotide sequence: TGTGCCAGTAGTGATGGACAGCCTCAGGGCTGGGTCTTC.

The chain's CDR3 is CASSQDGTNTEAFF. DNA for the CDR3: TGTGCCAGCAGCCAAGACGGAACGAACACTGAAGCTTTCTTT. The rearrangement links TRBV7-3 to TRBJ1-1; D gene unclear. From germline, CDR1 is SGHTA and CDR2 FQGTGA. CDR3 length equals 14 residues. Trimming took off 5 bases at V and 1 base at J, with 11 bases between the two ends.

The chain joins TRBV7-8 to TRBJ1-1; TRBD1 might be the D (6 bases). The CDR3 is made up of 14 amino acids. V was clipped by 5 bases and J by 4 bases, with 14 bases between them. CDR1 is SGHVS, CDR2 FQNEAQ, per germline. CDR3 DNA: TGTGCCAGCAGCCGCCAGGGGTCCGGCACTGAAGCTTTCTTT. This translates into CASSRQGSGTEAFF.

This clonotype was found many times. The chain carries TRBV18 and TRBJ1-4, with a possible D match to TRBD1 (5 bases). The CDR3 contains 17 residues. Germline-derived CDR1 and CDR2 are KGHSH and LQKENI. The germline V and J ends were trimmed by 2 bases and 0 bases, with 13 bases remaining between them. The CDR3 sequence: CASSPRATAATNEKLFF. In nucleotides, the CDR3 is TGTGCCAGCTCACCAAGAGCGACAGCTGCAACTAATGAAAAACTGTTTTTT.

This clonotype has a count of ten or more. The CDR3 region is CASSLAGSYGYTF. DNA of the CDR3: TGTGCCAGCAGTTTGGCAGGGTCTTATGGCTACACCTTC. This chain uses TRBV12-3 or TRBV12-4 with TRBJ1-2; the D gene is possibly TRBD1 (5 bases). The ends were cut back, 3 bases at V and 5 bases at J, with 10 bases in the middle. CDR3 size: 13 residues.

The chain recombines TRBV3-1 with TRBJ1-1, with D perhaps TRBD1 (6 bases). The CDR3 has 16 residues. CDR1 is LGHDT and CDR2 is YNNKEL in the germline V gene (reference sequence). The germline V and J ends were trimmed by 3 bases and 3 bases, with 17 bases remaining between them. The CDR3 spells CASSQLNTGSHTEAFF. For the CDR3, the DNA is TGTGCCAGCAGCCAGCTTAATACAGGGAGCCACACTGAAGCTTTCTTT. Complete variable domain (other parts from reference TRBV3-1 and TRBJ1-1): DTAVSQTPKYLVTQMGNDKSIKCEQNLGHDTMYWYKQDSKKFLKIMFSYNNKELIINETVPNRFSPKSPDKAHLNLHINSLELGDSAVYFCASSQLNTGSHTEAFFGQGTRLTVV.

This clonotype has only a few counts. The chain couples TRBV10-3 to TRBJ2-3; D gene ambiguous. CDR3 length: 11 residues. Germline V gene sequence: CDR1 ENHRY, CDR2 SYGVKD. V was trimmed by 6 bases and J by 4 bases, leaving 5 bases between them. The DNA for the CDR3 is TGTGCCATCAGCGGTGCAGATACGCAGTATTTT. Encoded protein: CAISGADTQYF.

The sample holds many counts of this clonotype. The J gene is TRBJ2-7, the V gene TRBV20-1; 10 bases line up with TRBD2. With V trimmed by 4 bases and J by 4 bases, 1 base remained unmatched. The germline V gene encodes CDR1 DFQATT and CDR2 SNEGSKA (reference sequence). The CDR3 spans 12 residues. The CDR3 sequence is CSATLAGYEQYF. The CDR3 DNA sequence: TGCAGTGCTACACTAGCGGGGTACGAGCAGTACTTC.

CDR3 nucleotides: TGTGCCTGGAAGGACAGGGCTGAGAAAGAAGCTTTCTTT. Translating gives CAWKDRAEKEAFF. V gene TRBV30 combines with J gene TRBJ1-1; 8 nucleotides agree with TRBD1. From germline, CDR1 is GTSNPN and CDR2 SVGIG (reference sequence). V shed 4 bases, J shed 8 bases, and the junction held 9 bases outside the gene matches. The CDR3 contains 13 residues.

The sample holds many counts of this clonotype. The V call is TRBV14, the J call TRBJ2-3; 7 bases map to TRBD1. V shed 4 bases, J shed 4 bases, and the junction held 2 bases outside the gene matches. The CDR3 has 13 residues. Germline values: CDR1 SGHDN, CDR2 FVKESK. The CDR3 nucleotides are TGTGCCAGCAGCCGTACAGGGGCAGATACGCAGTATTTT. It is translated as CASSRTGADTQYF.

This clonotype appeared many times. This chain uses TRBV5-1 with TRBJ2-7; possibly TRBD2 for D (6 bases). CDR1 and CDR2 from the germline V gene are SGHRS and YFSETQ. The CDR3 has 16 amino acids. V was pared by 0 bases and J by 0 bases, with 13 bases between. The DNA of the CDR3 is TGCGCCAGCAGCTTGGTCGGGGACGGGAGCTCCTACGAGCAGTACTTC. It translates to CASSLVGDGSSYEQYF.

The chain joins TRBV12-3 or TRBV12-4 to TRBJ2-1, with TRBD2 as a possible D gene (5 bases). V was pared by 6 bases and J by 10 bases, with 13 bases between. This CDR3 has 12 amino acids. The DNA for the CDR3 is TGTGCCAGCAGCCGTGACTATCACGAGCAGTTCTTC. This encodes CASSRDYHEQFF.

A word on this clonotype: Since a much larger clone is just one base distant, this may be a read error. The chain couples TRBV6-1 to TRBJ2-3; unclear D gene. V lost 4 bases, J lost 4 bases, and 9 bases lay in between. The germline V gene has CDR1 MNHNS and CDR2 SASEGT. The CDR3 totals 13 residues. The CDR3 nucleotides read TGTGCCAGCAGTGCCACAGACGCAGATACGCAGTATTTT. This sequence encodes CASSATDADTQYF.

There are many counts of this clonotype. The chain combines TRBV18 with TRBJ1-1, with D possibly TRBD1 on 6 matching bases. Deletions cut 2 bases from V and 2 bases from J, with 12 bases between. The CDR3 extends over 15 amino acids. In germline, CDR1 is KGHSH, CDR2 LQKENI. CDR3 residues: CASSPMTGANTEAFF. The CDR3 DNA sequence: TGTGCCAGCTCACCAATGACAGGAGCAAACACTGAAGCTTTCTTT.

In its sample, this clonotype was seen a few times. Written as DNA, the CDR3 is TGTGCCAGCAGTCTGGGAGTGGGGTATTCACCCCTCCACTTT. Protein product: CASSLGVGYSPLHF. V is TRBV12-3 or TRBV12-4 and J is TRBJ1-6; D gene uncertain. V was pared by 5 bases and J by 8 bases, with 13 bases between. CDR3 length equals 14 residues.

This clonotype was counted a few times. This chain connects TRBV27 to TRBJ1-4; 12 nucleotides align to TRBD1. The CDR3 loop spans 18 amino acids. CDR1 is MNHEY, CDR2 SMNVEV, per germline (reference sequence). After removal of 2 bases from V and 8 bases from J, the junction contained 12 bases not matched to a gene. The CDR3 nucleotides read TGTGCCAGCAGTTTACCCCGGGACAGGGGGCAAGTGAGGGAAAAACTGTTTTTT. Translating it yields CASSLPRDRGQVREKLFF.

This clonotype has ten or more counts. The rearrangement joins TRBV11-2 to TRBJ2-3, with TRBD2 matching 10 bases. J gave up 4 bases and V 6 bases, and 7 bases lay outside the gene matches. The CDR3 spans 15 residues. Germline V gene data show CDR1 as SGHAT and CDR2 as FQNNGV. CDR3 DNA: TGTGCCAGCAGTACCGGGACTAGCGTTTCAGATACGCAGTATTTT. Translation: CASSTGTSVSDTQYF.

This clonotype occurred a few times. This CDR3 reads CASRYTGAFNEQYF. CDR3 DNA sequence: TGTGCCAGCAGATACACAGGGGCCTTCAACGAGCAGTACTTC. This chain joins TRBV12-3 or TRBV12-4 and TRBJ2-7; 7 bases are a match to TRBD1. The CDR3 contains 14 residues. V dropped 6 bases and J dropped 5; count of bases not matched to a gene: 10.

This clonotype was seen ten or more times. The V call is TRBV20-1, the J call TRBJ2-3; D not certain. This CDR3 spans 11 amino acids. Between the trimmed V and J ends, which lost 6 bases and 0 bases, there was a span of 4 bases. Germline loops: CDR1 DFQATT, CDR2 SNEGSKA (reference sequence). The CDR3 spells CSAESTDTQYF. The CDR3 nucleotides are TGCAGTGCAGAGAGCACAGATACGCAGTATTTT.

This clonotype was recorded a few times. The chain recombines TRBV6-5 with TRBJ2-1, with 8 nucleotides matching TRBD2. The J segment lost 6 bases and the V segment lost 7 bases, leaving 11 bases of the junction unmatched. This CDR3 has 15 amino acids. Germline values: CDR1 MNHEY, CDR2 SVGAGI. CDR3 nucleotides: TGTGCCAGCAAATTCGGGGGGGCTTCGAGCAATGAGCAGTTCTTC. It specifies CASKFGGASSNEQFF.

The CDR3 nucleotides read TGCAGCGGAAAAATATACATGAACACTGAAGCTTTCTTT. Amino acid sequence: CSGKIYMNTEAFF. The V gene is TRBV29-1, the J gene TRBJ1-1; D is ambiguous. The CDR3 covers 13 residues. With 7 bases removed from V and 0 bases from J, the gap between germline ends came to 12 bases. Germline lookup yields CDR1 SQVTM and CDR2 ANQGSEA.

This clonotype turned up a few times. This sequence joins TRBV18 and TRBJ1-1; D is uncertain. The germline gives CDR1 KGHSH, CDR2 LQKENI. Trimming removed 1 base at V and 0 bases at J, with 9 bases between. The CDR3 covers 15 residues. CDR3 DNA: TGTGCCAGCTCACCACTCCCAAATATGAACACTGAAGCTTTCTTT. Protein product: CASSPLPNMNTEAFF.

Ten or more counts support this clonotype. The gene calls are TRBV5-1 and TRBJ1-1; 9 bases are shared with TRBD1. J was trimmed by 2 bases and V by 6 bases; bases with no gene match: 5. From germline, CDR1 is SGHRS and CDR2 YFSETQ. This CDR3 has 14 amino acids. CDR3 residues: CASTPQGANTEAFF. The CDR3 region has the DNA TGCGCCAGCACTCCACAGGGGGCTAACACTGAAGCTTTCTTT.

Ten or more counts support this clonotype. V gene TRBV27 combines with J gene TRBJ1-2, with 10 bases identical to TRBD1. In germline, CDR1 is MNHEY, CDR2 SMNVEV (reference sequence). The length of the CDR3 is 15 residues. J was trimmed by 5 bases and V by 5 bases; bases with no gene match: 8. CDR3 sequence reads: CASSASGTGVYGYTF. The CDR3 DNA reads as TGTGCCAGCAGTGCGTCCGGGACAGGGGTGTATGGCTACACCTTC.

This clonotype was counted a few times. The V gene is TRBV11-2, the J gene TRBJ2-7, with a possible D match to TRBD2 (5 bases). The V end was cut by 5 bases, the J end by 2 bases, with 10 bases between. This CDR3 has 13 amino acids. The germline V gene encodes CDR1 SGHAT and CDR2 FQNNGV. The chain's CDR3 is CASSPAVTYEQYF. The CDR3 DNA sequence: TGTGCCAGCAGCCCAGCGGTGACCTACGAGCAGTACTTC.

The gene calls are TRBV6-5 and TRBJ1-1; 8 bases line up with TRBD1. With V trimmed by 0 bases and J by 4 bases, 7 bases remained unmatched. CDR1 is MNHEY and CDR2 is SVGAGI in the germline V gene. The CDR3 length is 16 residues. The CDR3 protein is CASSYSYTGGFTEAFF. For the CDR3, the DNA is TGTGCCAGCAGTTACTCTTATACAGGGGGTTTCACTGAAGCTTTCTTT.